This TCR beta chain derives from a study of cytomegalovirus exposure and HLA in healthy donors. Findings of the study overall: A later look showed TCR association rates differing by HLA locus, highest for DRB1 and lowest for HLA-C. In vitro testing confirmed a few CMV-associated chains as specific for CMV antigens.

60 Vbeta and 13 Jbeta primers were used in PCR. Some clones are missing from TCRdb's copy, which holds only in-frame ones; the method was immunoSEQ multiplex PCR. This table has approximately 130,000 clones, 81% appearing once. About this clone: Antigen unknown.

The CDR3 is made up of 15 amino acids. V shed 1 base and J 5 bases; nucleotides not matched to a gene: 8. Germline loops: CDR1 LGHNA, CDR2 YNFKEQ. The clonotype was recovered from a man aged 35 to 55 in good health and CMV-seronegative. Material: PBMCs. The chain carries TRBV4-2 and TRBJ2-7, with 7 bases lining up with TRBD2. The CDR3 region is CASSQGGSPTHEQYF. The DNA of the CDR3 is TGTGCCAGCAGCCAAGGCGGGAGTCCTACCCACGAGCAGTACTTC.